Listed here are 28 T cell receptor beta chains from one sample, sequenced in a study of breast tumors, draining lymph nodes, adjacent tissues. Via MiXCR, TCRdb re-called the multiplex PCR reads, giving one row per CDR3 protein. The sample includes 20,000 to 25,000 distinct CDR3 sequences, 45% to 65% of them seen just once. Sequencing input: breast tumor tissue. Source of these receptors: a female donor with breast cancer. Some clones in this sample may be carry-over from other donors' samples.

V usage is TRBV12-3 or TRBV12-4 and J usage is TRBJ1-6; D unresolved. V lost 5 bases and J 10 bases, leaving 24 bases between the germline ends. The CDR3 loop spans 17 amino acids. The CDR3 is CASSLTVSGGLGSPLHF. Written as DNA, the CDR3 is TGTGCCAGCAGTCTTACAGTGTCGGGCGGCTTGGGATCACCCCTCCACTTT.

Only one count was recorded for this clonotype. The J gene is TRBJ2-1, the V gene TRBV20-1; 10 bases match TRBD2. CDR3 length: 16 residues. J gave up 7 bases and V 1 base, and 10 bases lay outside the gene matches. Germline-derived CDR1 and CDR2 are DFQATT and SNEGSKA (reference sequence). CDR3 amino acids: CSARGGASGSGNEQFF. CDR3 nucleotides: TGCAGTGCTAGAGGGGGGGCTAGCGGGAGTGGGAATGAGCAGTTCTTC.

The V and J genes are TRBV7-9 and TRBJ2-1, with D possibly TRBD2 on 6 matching bases. The germline V gene has CDR1 SEHNR and CDR2 FQNEAQ (reference sequence). This CDR3 is built from 14 residues. Deletions cut 10 bases from V and 0 bases from J, with 13 bases between. CDR3 sequence (DNA): TGTGCCATCCCGGAGGGGAGCTCCTACAATGAGCAGTTCTTC. Its translation is CAIPEGSSYNEQFF.

In nucleotides, the CDR3 is TGTGCCAGCAGCGGACTGAGCTCTGGAAACACCATATATTTT. This codes for CASSGLSSGNTIYF. The J gene is TRBJ1-3, the V gene TRBV2; no reliable D call. This CDR3 is built from 14 residues. V was pared by 6 bases and J by 0 bases, with 9 bases between. Germline V lookup: CDR1 SNHLY, CDR2 FYNNEI. Full variable domain (missing parts from reference TRBV2 and TRBJ1-3): EPEVTQTPSHQVTQMGQEVILRCVPISNHLYFYWYRQILGQKVEFLVSFYNNEISEKSEIFDDQFSVERPDGSNFTLKIRSTKLEDSAMYFCASSGLSSGNTIYFGEGSWLTVV.

This clonotype is medium-sized in the sample. This chain connects TRBV3-1 to TRBJ1-6; 11 bases agree with TRBD1. The CDR3 contains 15 residues. The V gene end was trimmed by 0 bases and the J gene end by 10 bases; junction bases not matched to a gene: 2. CDR1 LGHDT and CDR2 YNNKEL come from the germline V gene (reference sequence). This chain's CDR3 is CASSQEDRGQSPLHF. Here the CDR3 DNA reads TGTGCCAGCAGCCAAGAGGACAGGGGGCAATCACCCCTCCACTTT.

The chain's CDR3 is CASSSLETQYF. CDR3 sequence (DNA): TGTGCCAGCAGCTCCCTAGAGACCCAGTACTTC. This sequence joins TRBV7-2 and TRBJ2-5; no definite D call. Trimming shortened V by 4 bases and J by 4 bases, and 4 bases separated the two germline ends. The CDR3 spans 11 residues. Germline assignment: CDR1 SGHTA and CDR2 FQGNSA.

V usage is TRBV29-1 and J usage is TRBJ2-3; no definite D call. CDR3 length: 11 residues. Trimming shortened V by 5 bases and J by 6 bases, and 9 bases separated the two germline ends. Looked up from germline, CDR1 is SQVTM and CDR2 is ANQGSEA. The CDR3 loop reads CSVTSSDTQYF. Here the CDR3 DNA reads TGCAGCGTTACGTCATCGGATACGCAGTATTTT.

Worth noting for this clonotype: An end of the junction differs from the germline gene, which may be a read error. The rearrangement uses TRBV12-3 or TRBV12-4 and TRBJ2-3, with D maybe TRBD1 (5 bases). The CDR3 has 16 amino acids. CDR3 loop: CASSLPTRGRPDTQCF. DNA of the CDR3: TGTGCCAGCAGTTTACCAACAAGGGGTAGGCCAGATACGCAGTGTTTT.

The V and J genes are TRBV9 and TRBJ2-7, with TRBD2 matching over 10 bases. Germline trimming cut 4 bases from V and 2 bases from J; bases unmatched to any gene: 6. CDR3 length: 15 residues. CDR1 SGDLS and CDR2 YYNGEE come from the germline V gene. CDR3 protein: CASSPRLAGTYEQYF. The CDR3 coding sequence is TGTGCCAGCAGCCCCAGACTAGCGGGTACCTACGAGCAGTACTTC. The entire variable domain, with the rest obtained from reference TRBV9 and TRBJ2-7, is as follows: DSGVTQTPKHLITATGQRVTLRCSPRSGDLSVYWYQQSLDQGLQFLIQYYNGEERAKGNILERFSAQQFPDLHSELNLSSLELGDSALYFCASSPRLAGTYEQYFGPGTRLTVT.

The chain uses TRBV19 and TRBJ2-2; D is ambiguous. The V and J ends lost 4 bases and 3 bases respectively, with 6 bases between them. CDR3 length: 13 amino acids. Germline V gives CDR1 LNHDA, CDR2 SQIVND (reference sequence). CDR3 amino acids: CASSSGYTGELFF. CDR3 bases: TGTGCCAGTAGTAGCGGATACACCGGGGAGCTGTTTTTT. Variable domain in full (rest from reference TRBV19 and TRBJ2-2): DGGITQSPKYLFRKEGQNVTLSCEQNLNHDAMYWYRQDPGQGLRLIYYSQIVNDFQKGDIAEGYSVSREKKESFPLTVTSAQKNPTAFYLCASSSGYTGELFFGEGSRLTVL.

The V gene is TRBV10-3, the J gene TRBJ2-7; the D is unclear. This CDR3 contains 12 residues. Trimming left V 4 bases short and J 5 bases short, with 9 bases between. The germline V gene has CDR1 ENHRY and CDR2 SYGVKD. CDR3: CAISAYSNEQYF. The DNA for the CDR3 is TGTGCCATCAGTGCCTATTCCAACGAGCAGTACTTC.

This clonotype was observed many times. This may stem from a read error, because a much larger clone lies one nucleotide away. This rearrangement joins TRBV11-2 to TRBJ2-3; perhaps TRBD1 as D (6 bases). Trimming stripped 1 base from V and 4 bases from J, with 15 bases between. The CDR3 runs 16 residues. Germline V gene sequence: CDR1 SGHAT, CDR2 FQNNGV. The chain's CDR3 is CASSLGVGAPSDTQYF. In DNA form, the CDR3 reads TGTGCCAGCAGCTTAGGGGTGGGGGCGCCGTCAGATACGCAGTATTTT.

The chain employs TRBV20-1 and TRBJ1-4; 7 bases match TRBD1. The CDR3 is 17 residues long. The ends lost 4 bases at V and 5 bases at J; junction bases unmatched: 16. Germline assignment: CDR1 DFQATT and CDR2 SNEGSKA (reference sequence). The CDR3 loop is CSAIRQGVGGKNEKLFF. The CDR3 nucleotides read TGCAGTGCTATTCGACAGGGCGTTGGGGGGAAGAATGAAAAACTGTTTTTT.

The chain is built from TRBV19 and TRBJ2-2, with TRBD1 identical over 9 bases. The CDR3 consists of 16 residues. Germline V gives CDR1 LNHDA, CDR2 SQIVND (reference sequence). V shed 5 bases and J 0 bases; nucleotides not matched to a gene: 4. For the CDR3, the DNA is TGTGCCAGTAGTGCGCGACAGGGGGCGAACACCGGGGAGCTGTTTTTT. This sequence encodes CASSARQGANTGELFF.

This clonotype was recorded a few times. The CDR3 protein is CASTNLAGGNEQFF. The CDR3 DNA follows: TGTGCCAGCACCAATCTAGCGGGAGGCAATGAGCAGTTCTTC. This chain joins TRBV5-8 and TRBJ2-1; 11 bases are a match to TRBD2. This CDR3 comprises 14 residues. Germline CDR1 SGHTS, CDR2 YDEGEE. V was pared by 6 bases and J by 6 bases, with 5 bases of the junction left unmatched. Full variable domain (remainder filled in from reference TRBV5-8 and TRBJ2-1): EAGVTQSPTHLIKTRGQQATLRCSPISGHTSVYWYQQALGLGLQFLLWYDEGEERNRGNFPPRFSGRQFPNYSSELNVNALELEDSALYLCASTNLAGGNEQFFGPGTRLTVL.

This clonotype is classed as medium-sized. The V gene is TRBV6-6, the J gene TRBJ1-3, with TRBD1 matching over 9 bases. V lost 6 bases and J lost 0; bases outside the gene matches: 3. The CDR3 sequence is 15 residues long. The V gene's germline CDR1 is MNHNY and CDR2 SVGAGI (reference sequence). CDR3 protein: CASRADRGSGNTIYF. In nucleotides, the CDR3 is TGTGCCAGCAGAGCGGACAGGGGCTCTGGAAACACCATATATTTT.

By sample fraction, this clonotype is medium-sized (0.01 to 0.1%). V and J are TRBV5-1 and TRBJ1-3; 7 nucleotides match TRBD1. CDR3 size: 17 residues. The J segment lost 2 bases and the V segment lost 5 bases, leaving 13 bases of the junction unmatched. Germline CDR1 is SGHRS and CDR2 is YFSETQ. The CDR3 region is CASSRQGPARAGNTIYF. Written as DNA, the CDR3 is TGCGCCAGCAGTAGACAGGGCCCCGCGCGGGCTGGAAACACCATATATTTT.

The V call is TRBV29-1, the J call TRBJ1-3, with D possibly matching TRBD1 (6 bases). V dropped 6 bases and J dropped 4 bases, with 16 bases sitting between them. The V gene's germline CDR1 is SQVTM and CDR2 ANQGSEA. The CDR3 runs to 14 residues. The DNA for the CDR3 is TGCAGCGTAAAATTCCAGGGGCGAGGAAACACCATATATTTT. This sequence encodes CSVKFQGRGNTIYF.

This clonotype came up once. This rearrangement joins TRBV24-1 to TRBJ1-2, with D maybe TRBD1 (5 bases). The germline V gene has CDR1 KGHDR and CDR2 SFDVKD. This CDR3 is 14 amino acids long. Trimming stripped 3 bases from V and 5 bases from J, with 12 bases between. The CDR3 sequence: CATSDPGPTYGYTF. CDR3 coding DNA: TGTGCCACCAGTGATCCGGGACCGACTTATGGCTACACCTTC.

In its sample, this clonotype is medium-sized. The chain links TRBV10-3 to TRBJ1-5, with 7 bases that match TRBD1. V was clipped by 3 bases and J by 5 bases; unmatched bases: 7. The CDR3 totals 15 residues. The germline V gene encodes CDR1 ENHRY and CDR2 SYGVKD. The CDR3 bases are TGTGCCATCAGTGAAGGCAGGGGGATAGATCAGCCCCAGCATTTT. Amino acid sequence: CAISEGRGIDQPQHF.

This clonotype occurred many times. The chain couples TRBV27 to TRBJ1-5, with D possibly being TRBD1 (6 bases). In germline, CDR1 is MNHEY, CDR2 SMNVEV (reference sequence). CDR3 length: 16 residues. Between the trimmed V and J ends, which lost 0 bases and 7 bases, there was a span of 16 bases. The CDR3 DNA reads TGTGCCAGCAGTTTATCGAGCAGGGGCTTTGGGCAGCCCCAGCATTTT. Residues: CASSLSSRGFGQPQHF.

This chain uses TRBV24-1 with TRBJ2-1; D ambiguous. The ends were cut back, 5 bases at V and 3 bases at J, with 4 bases in the middle. The germline gives CDR1 KGHDR, CDR2 SFDVKD. The CDR3 is 12 amino acids. CDR3: CATSVDYNEQFF. In nucleotides, the CDR3 is TGTGCCACCAGTGTGGACTACAATGAGCAGTTCTTC.

This clonotype was recorded many times. The chain joins TRBV4-1 to TRBJ2-3, with D perhaps assigned TRBD1 or TRBD2 (5 bases each). The CDR3 is 15 amino acids. V was shortened by 5 bases and J by 2 bases, with 14 bases between the two germline ends. Per germline, CDR1 MGHRA and CDR2 YSYEKL. CDR3 sequence: CASSDRQGVTDTQYF. Here the CDR3 DNA reads TGCGCCAGCAGCGACCGGCAGGGAGTCACAGATACGCAGTATTTT.

This clonotype was seen at least ten times. The chain has TRBV29-1 and TRBJ1-1; TRBD1 aligns across 8 bases. Germline CDR1 reads SQVTM; CDR2 reads ANQGSEA. The CDR3 extends over 14 amino acids. Losses at the gene ends were 2 bases for V and 8 bases for J; bases not matched to a gene: 10. The CDR3 reads CSVERQGHLGEAFF. CDR3 bases: TGCAGCGTTGAACGACAGGGGCACCTCGGAGAAGCTTTCTTT.

The V gene is TRBV7-3, the J gene TRBJ2-7; TRBD2 agrees at 10 bases. V lost 1 base and J lost 3; bases outside the gene matches: 0. The CDR3 extends over 14 amino acids. CDR1 is SGHTA and CDR2 is FQGTGA in the germline V gene. This CDR3 is CASSLKRGGYEQYF. The CDR3 nucleotides are TGTGCCAGCAGCTTAAAGCGGGGGGGCTACGAGCAGTACTTC.

The gene calls are TRBV30 and TRBJ2-2, with D possibly TRBD2 on 6 matching bases. CDR3 length equals 12 residues. V was pared by 3 bases and J by 6 bases, with 8 bases between. Germline V gene data show CDR1 as GTSNPN and CDR2 as SVGIG (reference sequence). CDR3 in DNA: TGTGCCTGGAGATCGGGGGCCGGGGAGCTGTTTTTT. It specifies CAWRSGAGELFF.

By frequency in the sample, this clonotype is medium-sized. V and J are TRBV11-2 and TRBJ2-3; possibly TRBD1 or TRBD2 for D (5 bases each). Germline CDR1 and CDR2: SGHAT and FQNNGV. V lost 8 bases, J lost 1 base, and 7 bases lay in between. This CDR3 is 12 amino acids long. The CDR3 nucleotides are TGTGCCAGCGGGGGTCGCACAGATACGCAGTATTTT. It specifies CASGGRTDTQYF.

This clonotype was found many times. Possible read error: a much larger clone is one base away. The CDR3 DNA is TGTGCCAGCAGTCGGGGTTACGAGCAGTACTTC. Residues: CASSRGYEQYF. The V and J genes are TRBV6-6 and TRBJ2-7; a weak D match, TRBD2 (5 bases). Trimming stripped 5 bases from V and 4 bases from J, with 6 bases between. Germline V gene sequence: CDR1 MNHNY, CDR2 SVGAGI (reference sequence). The CDR3 extends over 11 amino acids.